Each of the 26 T cell receptor beta chains below was sequenced from the same sample in a study of shared clonotypes between healthy human individuals (dated by TCRdb to 2020 to 2022). Preparation of the library involved the immunoSEQ multiplex PCR assay. TCRdb retrieved this table from immuneACCESS and kept in-frame rearrangements only. Not all clones are present; in checked studies, unresolved V genes account for under half, and no reason is known for the remainder. The sample table shows approximately 530,000 clones, and about 96% are seen once. The ten largest clonotypes hold under 0.06% of the sample. The sequenced material came from naive CD4+ T cells sorted from blood. The cell subset or site label, read with the paper, signifies: CD45RA+ positively selected. All receptors come from a woman aged 30 to 39 in good health.

This chain links TRBV6-5 with TRBJ1-5, with a possible D match to TRBD1 (6 bases). Germline CDR1 is MNHEY and CDR2 is SVGAGI. V gave up 5 bases and J gave up 4 bases, with 12 bases separating them. The CDR3 is 14 amino acids. The CDR3 spells CASSPWQGNQPQHF. DNA for the CDR3: TGTGCCAGCAGTCCCTGGCAGGGGAATCAGCCCCAGCATTTT.

A word on this clone: Other DNA variants within this sample encode the same CDR3. The rearrangement joins TRBV6-5 to TRBJ2-7, with D tentatively TRBD2 (5 bases). V lost 8 bases and J 2 bases, leaving 10 bases between the germline ends. The germline V gene encodes CDR1 MNHEY and CDR2 SVGAGI. This CDR3 is built from 12 residues. CDR3 region: CASSSPTYEQYF. The CDR3 bases are TGTGCCAGCTCTAGCCCCACCTACGAGCAGTACTTC.

This chain links TRBV4-1 with TRBJ1-4, with TRBD1 as a possible D gene (6 bases). Germline-derived CDR1 and CDR2 are MGHRA and YSYEKL. With 1 base removed from V and 7 bases from J, the gap between germline ends came to 25 bases. This CDR3 contains 19 residues. The CDR3 reads CASSQGQGRTRDLSEKLFF. The DNA of the CDR3 is TGCGCCAGCAGCCAAGGTCAGGGGCGAACTCGGGACTTAAGTGAAAAACTGTTTTTT.

The chain joins TRBV6-6 to TRBJ2-1; D may be TRBD2 (6 bases). Germline CDR1 MNHNY, CDR2 SVGAGI (reference sequence). The length of the CDR3 is 15 residues. The V end lost 4 bases, the J end lost 4 bases, and 14 bases lay between the germline ends. CDR3 in DNA: TGTGCCAGCAGTTTTGGGGAGGTGGGGTACAATGAGCAGTTCTTC. It encodes CASSFGEVGYNEQFF.

V and J are TRBV27 and TRBJ2-5; D gene unclear. The DNA end is a closer match to TRBJ2-7, so the J assignment may be wrong. The CDR3 totals 13 residues. The V gene's germline CDR1 is MNHEY and CDR2 SMNVEV (reference sequence). CDR3 region: CASSPSVLDEQYF. CDR3 in DNA: TGTGCCAGCAGTCCCAGCGTTCTGGACGAGCAGTACTTC.

The gene calls are TRBV5-1 and TRBJ2-2; tentative D call: TRBD2 (5 bases). Per the germline V gene, CDR1 is SGHRS and CDR2 is YFSETQ. The CDR3 contains 13 residues. The germline V and J ends were trimmed by 4 bases and 7 bases, with 11 bases remaining between them. The CDR3 DNA follows: TGCGCCAGCAGCCTAATCGAGGGCGGGGAGCTGTTTTTT. Its translation is CASSLIEGGELFF. Complete variable domain (other parts from reference TRBV5-1 and TRBJ2-2): KAGVTQTPRYLIKTRGQQVTLSCSPISGHRSVSWYQQTPGQGLQFLFEYFSETQRNKGNFPGRFSGRQFSNSRSEMNVSTLELGDSALYLCASSLIEGGELFFGEGSRLTVL.

The chain combines TRBV7-8 with TRBJ1-3; no reliable D call. The germline V gene has CDR1 SGHVS and CDR2 FQNEAQ. The CDR3 is made up of 16 amino acids. Deletions cut 1 base from V and 1 base from J, with 11 bases between. The CDR3: CASSLGYQVSGNTIYF. CDR3 coding DNA: TGTGCCAGCAGCTTAGGTTACCAGGTTTCTGGAAACACCATATATTTT.

This chain connects TRBV6-1 to TRBJ1-5; D unclear. Per germline, CDR1 MNHNS and CDR2 SASEGT. The V end was cut by 9 bases, the J end by 0 bases, with 12 bases between. This CDR3 region has 14 residues. The CDR3 spells CASTGRHSNQPQHF. In DNA form, the CDR3 reads TGTGCCAGTACCGGGAGGCATAGCAATCAGCCCCAGCATTTT.

The chain combines TRBV19 with TRBJ2-3; TRBD2 matches at 7 bases. The J segment lost 8 bases and the V segment lost 7 bases, leaving 21 bases of the junction unmatched. This CDR3 is built from 17 residues. CDR1 is LNHDA, CDR2 SQIVND, per germline (reference sequence). This CDR3 is CASTQGRLATLAATQYF. The CDR3 DNA reads TGTGCCAGTACCCAAGGCAGACTAGCTACTCTAGCGGCTACGCAGTATTTT.

CDR3 region: CASSETGGSSYNEQFF. DNA of the CDR3: TGCGCCAGCAGCGAAACAGGGGGCAGCTCCTACAATGAGCAGTTCTTC. This chain uses TRBV5-1 with TRBJ2-1; 9 bases match TRBD1. The CDR3 runs to 16 residues. Trimming removed 4 bases from V and 0 bases from J; junction bases left unmatched: 5. Germline assignment: CDR1 SGHRS and CDR2 YFSETQ.

The V and J genes are TRBV5-5 and TRBJ1-5; D unresolved. This CDR3 is built from 14 residues. V was cut by 0 bases and J by 4 bases, with 8 bases left in between. CDR1 is SGHKS and CDR2 is YYEKEE in the germline V gene (reference sequence). CDR3 nucleotides: TGTGCCAGCAGCTTGGGTTGGGTAAATCAGCCCCAGCATTTT. Its translation is CASSLGWVNQPQHF.

This clone has only one observation. The chain links TRBV2 to TRBJ1-6; D is uncertain. The CDR3 covers 14 residues. Germline V lookup: CDR1 SNHLY, CDR2 FYNNEI. Trimming stripped 3 bases from V and 7 bases from J, with 10 bases between. The CDR3 DNA reads as TGTGCCAGCAGTGATAGGGTAACAAATTCACCCCTCCACTTT. It translates to CASSDRVTNSPLHF.

This clone was counted a single time. The chain recombines TRBV18 with TRBJ2-5, with D possibly being TRBD1 or TRBD2 (6 bases each). The J call may be incorrect, as the DNA end agrees better with TRBJ2-7. The CDR3 consists of 13 residues. Germline CDR1 reads KGHSH; CDR2 reads LQKENI. CDR3 sequence (DNA): TGTGCCAGCTCGGGAGGACAGACCTACGAGCAGTACTTC. Its translation: CASSGGQTYEQYF.

This chain links TRBV5-4 with TRBJ2-7; D gene ambiguous. Germline CDR1 reads SGHNT; CDR2 reads YYREEE (reference sequence). The CDR3 totals 13 residues. V gave up 6 bases and J gave up 5 bases, with 15 bases separating them. The DNA of the CDR3 is TGTGCCAGCACCGGACCCGTGACCGACGAGCAGTACTTC. Translation: CASTGPVTDEQYF.

This chain connects TRBV5-4 to TRBJ2-5; 7 nucleotides agree with TRBD1. With the DNA end fitting TRBJ2-7 better, the J assignment may be wrong. CDR1 and CDR2 (germline): SGHNT, YYREEE (reference sequence). This CDR3 has 16 amino acids. CDR3: CASGRDSEASLREQYF. The CDR3 DNA sequence: TGTGCCAGCGGCAGGGACAGTGAGGCCTCACTACGCGAGCAGTACTTC.

This chain joins TRBV7-2 and TRBJ1-1, with no clear D. CDR1 is SGHTA, CDR2 FQGNSA, per germline. Trimming took off 3 bases at V and 7 bases at J, with 12 bases between the two ends. The CDR3 covers 13 residues. The CDR3 region is CASSLDLGDEAFF. The DNA for the CDR3 is TGTGCCAGCAGCTTGGATTTGGGTGATGAAGCTTTCTTT.

The chain employs TRBV10-3 and TRBJ2-5; D is unclear. Trimming shortened V by 0 bases and J by 5 bases, and 13 bases separated the two germline ends. Germline assignment: CDR1 ENHRY and CDR2 SYGVKD. The CDR3 spans 15 residues. CDR3: CAISESNQPRETQYF. The CDR3 DNA is TGTGCCATCAGTGAGTCGAACCAACCCCGGGAGACCCAGTACTTC.

The chain couples TRBV5-4 to TRBJ1-2; TRBD1 aligns across 7 bases. Germline CDR1 and CDR2: SGHNT and YYREEE (reference sequence). This CDR3 has 15 residues. The V segment lost 3 bases and the J segment 2 bases; nucleotides outside the gene matches: 7. CDR3 nucleotide sequence: TGTGCCAGCAGCTCCATGACAGGGCCGAACTATGGCTACACCTTC. This sequence encodes CASSSMTGPNYGYTF.

The genes are TRBV18 and TRBJ2-7; weak D call: TRBD1 (5 bases). Germline V gives CDR1 KGHSH, CDR2 LQKENI. The V end was cut by 6 bases, the J end by 1 base, with 10 bases between. This CDR3 comprises 13 residues. In DNA, the CDR3 is TGTGCCAGCTCGCATGGACATTCCTACGAGCAGTACTTC. Its protein product is CASSHGHSYEQYF.

CDR3 in amino acids: CASSRLTDRVHNQPQHF. In DNA form, the CDR3 reads TGTGCCAGCAGCAGACTTACCGACAGGGTTCACAATCAGCCCCAGCATTTT. V is TRBV28 and J is TRBJ1-5; TRBD1 matches at 7 bases. The CDR3 sequence is 17 residues long. Trimming at V came to 6 bases and at J to 3 bases, leaving 14 bases not matched to a gene. Germline lookup yields CDR1 MDHEN and CDR2 SYDVKM.

The chain employs TRBV5-1 and TRBJ2-6; tentatively, D is TRBD2 (6 bases). V gave up 8 bases and J gave up 0 bases, with 12 bases separating them. There are 15 residues in the CDR3. Per the germline V gene, CDR1 is SGHRS and CDR2 is YFSETQ. This chain's CDR3 is CASNWGVSGANVLTF. In DNA, the CDR3 is TGCGCCAGTAATTGGGGGGTCTCTGGGGCCAACGTCCTGACTTTC.

The CDR3 DNA follows: TGTGCCAGCAGCCCCCAAATGGCGGGAACGGCCGGGGAGCTGTTTTTT. Translating it yields CASSPQMAGTAGELFF. The genes are TRBV11-2 and TRBJ2-2, with D tentatively TRBD2 (6 bases). CDR3 length: 16 residues. CDR1 SGHAT and CDR2 FQNNGV come from the germline V gene. Trimming removed 5 bases at V and 6 bases at J, with 19 bases between.

This clone was counted only a few times. The V gene is TRBV6-1, the J gene TRBJ2-3, with 7 bases identical to TRBD2. With 5 bases clipped from V and 2 bases from J, the junction kept 13 bases outside the gene matches. The CDR3 has 17 amino acids. Germline-derived CDR1 and CDR2 are MNHNS and SASEGT. This chain's CDR3 is CASSQEPGGWVTDTQYF. Here the CDR3 DNA reads TGTGCCAGCAGTCAAGAACCGGGAGGATGGGTCACAGATACGCAGTATTTT.

A single count supports this clone. The chain employs TRBV28 and TRBJ2-2; TRBD2 might be the D (6 bases). The germline V and J ends were trimmed by 3 bases and 1 base, with 12 bases remaining between them. CDR1 MDHEN and CDR2 SYDVKM come from the germline V gene. CDR3 length: 16 residues. CDR3 nucleotide sequence: TGTGCCAGCAGTTTTTTTAGCGGAGGGAACACCGGGGAGCTGTTTTTT. Protein: CASSFFSGGNTGELFF.

The chain joins TRBV11-3 to TRBJ2-3, with D uncertain. The CDR3 spans 12 residues. Per the germline V gene, CDR1 is SGHNT and CDR2 is YENEEA. The V gene lost 5 bases and the J gene lost 0 bases, with 3 bases spanning the gap. The CDR3 region has the DNA TGTGCCAGCAGCATCAGCACAGATACGCAGTATTTT. Protein: CASSISTDTQYF. Combining the CDR3 with reference TRBV11-3 and TRBJ2-3 gives the whole variable domain EAGVVQSPRYKIIEKKQPVAFWCNPISGHNTLYWYLQNLGQGPELLIRYENEEAVDDSQLPKDRFSAERLKGVDSTLKIQPAELGDSAVYLCASSISTDTQYFGPGTRLTVL.

This clone was observed once. This rearrangement joins TRBV7-9 to TRBJ2-7, with a weak D call TRBD2 (6 bases). CDR3 length: 14 residues. Germline V CDR1 and CDR2: SEHNR, FQNEAQ (reference sequence). Trimming removed 5 bases from V and 5 bases from J, with 16 bases in between. The CDR3 loop is CASSGQTGDNEQYF. The CDR3 DNA is TGTGCCAGCAGCGGACAAACGGGGGATAACGAGCAGTACTTC.